The 8 T cell receptor beta chains below were found in one sample sequenced in a study of early T cells in non-severe SARS-CoV-2 infection. TCRdb passed the 5' RACE reads through MiXCR, listing each CDR3 protein once. This table has roughly 20,000 distinct CDR3 sequences, roughly 4% appearing once. Sequencing was done on a sample of whole blood. The receptors originated from an adult who was a healthcare worker with PCR-confirmed SARS-CoV-2 infection or an uninfected control (not recorded which).

The sample holds many counts of this clonotype. This rearrangement joins TRBV2 to TRBJ1-1; D is perhaps TRBD1 (6 bases). V lost 8 bases to trimming and J lost 4 bases, with 11 bases between them. CDR3 length: 12 amino acids. CDR1 is SNHLY, CDR2 FYNNEI, per germline. CDR3 sequence (DNA): TGTGCCAGCCCGGGGGGGGCCACTGAAGCTTTCTTT. This encodes CASPGGATEAFF.

The V gene is TRBV3-1, the J gene TRBJ1-1; D possibly corresponds to TRBD1 (5 bases). The CDR3 totals 12 residues. V was shortened by 5 bases and J by 8 bases, with 12 bases between the two germline ends. Germline-derived CDR1 and CDR2 are LGHDT and YNNKEL (reference sequence). Here the CDR3 DNA reads TGTGCCAGCAGCAGTCCTTGGGGGGAAGCTTTCTTT. This sequence encodes CASSSPWGEAFF.

V usage is TRBV27 and J usage is TRBJ1-1; no definite D call. Trimming stripped 6 bases from V and 8 bases from J, with 10 bases between. This CDR3 spans 11 amino acids. In germline, CDR1 is MNHEY, CDR2 SMNVEV (reference sequence). DNA for the CDR3: TGTGCCAGCAGGCGAGGCACCGAAGCTTTCTTT. Protein sequence: CASRRGTEAFF.

The J gene is TRBJ2-7, the V gene TRBV3-1; 8 bases agree with TRBD1. With V trimmed by 1 base and J by 3 bases, 5 bases remained unmatched. CDR3 length: 15 amino acids. Germline V gene data show CDR1 as LGHDT and CDR2 as YNNKEL (reference sequence). This chain's CDR3 is CASSQGTGPIYEQYF. For the CDR3, the DNA is TGTGCCAGCAGCCAAGGGACAGGGCCCATCTACGAGCAGTACTTC.

This clonotype was found many times. V is TRBV5-6 and J is TRBJ1-2, with 8 bases that match TRBD1. The CDR3 loop spans 15 amino acids. The V gene's germline CDR1 is SGHDT and CDR2 YYEEEE. Trimming cost V 3 bases and J 4 bases; bases outside gene matches: 8. The CDR3 DNA follows: TGTGCCAGCAGCTCTCGGACAGGGCGAAGCTATGGCTACACCTTC. This sequence encodes CASSSRTGRSYGYTF.

This clonotype was observed at least ten times. The V and J genes are TRBV11-2 and TRBJ2-5; 9 positions match TRBD2. The germline V gene has CDR1 SGHAT and CDR2 FQNNGV. With V trimmed by 5 bases and J by 5 bases, 12 bases remained unmatched. The CDR3 sequence is 16 residues long. The CDR3: CASSRTSVNRGETQYF. The DNA of the CDR3 is TGTGCCAGCAGCCGGACTAGCGTAAACCGAGGGGAGACCCAGTACTTC.

This clonotype was observed a single time. This chain connects TRBV7-9 to TRBJ1-1; 10 bases agree with TRBD1. Germline V gene sequence: CDR1 SEHNR, CDR2 FQNEAQ (reference sequence). There are 14 residues in the CDR3. The junction had 4 bases not matched to a gene; V was cut back by 6 bases and J by 3 bases. The CDR3: CASRGQGKDTEAFF. Written as DNA, the CDR3 is TGTGCCAGCAGGGGACAGGGGAAGGACACTGAAGCTTTCTTT.

The table lists this clonotype with a few counts. This sequence joins TRBV20-1 and TRBJ2-1; possibly TRBD1 or TRBD2 for D (6 bases each). This CDR3 spans 15 amino acids. Looked up from germline, CDR1 is DFQATT and CDR2 is SNEGSKA (reference sequence). Trimming took 1 base from V and 2 from J, leaving 12 bases between them. The CDR3 nucleotides are TGCAGTGCTAGAGGCCGGGGGCCCGCCTACAATGAGCAGTTCTTC. Translated: CSARGRGPAYNEQFF.